The clone carrying this T cell receptor beta chain came up once. This entry is derived from a study of cytomegalovirus exposure and HLA in healthy donors. Data came from immunoSEQ multiplex PCR; TCRdb stores just in-frame clones and leaves some out. The sample contains 200,000 to 250,000 clones, around 86% of which appear only once. Germline lookup yields CDR1 MNHEY and CDR2 SVGAGI. The CDR3 is made up of 15 amino acids. V lost 6 bases and J lost 5; bases outside the gene matches: 12. Sequenced material: PBMCs. This TCR came from a woman between 18 and 29 years old in good health and CMV-seropositive. The chain uses TRBV6-5 and TRBJ1-1, with TRBD1 matching 7 bases. The CDR3 nucleotides read TGTGCCAGCAGGATATCAGGGGCCAGGGGGACTGAAGCTTTCTTT. Its protein is CASRISGARGTEAFF.